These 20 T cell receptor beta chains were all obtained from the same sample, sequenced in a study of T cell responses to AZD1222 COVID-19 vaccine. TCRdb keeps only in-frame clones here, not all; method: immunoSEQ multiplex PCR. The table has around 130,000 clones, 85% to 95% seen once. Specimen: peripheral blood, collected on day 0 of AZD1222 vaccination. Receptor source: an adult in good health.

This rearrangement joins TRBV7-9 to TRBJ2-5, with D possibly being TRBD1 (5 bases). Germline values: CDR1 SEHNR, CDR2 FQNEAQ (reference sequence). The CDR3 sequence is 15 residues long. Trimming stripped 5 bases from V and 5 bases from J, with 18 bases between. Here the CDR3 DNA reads TGTGCCAGCAGCCCCTATGCAGGGTTGGGCGAGACCCAGTACTTC. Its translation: CASSPYAGLGETQYF.

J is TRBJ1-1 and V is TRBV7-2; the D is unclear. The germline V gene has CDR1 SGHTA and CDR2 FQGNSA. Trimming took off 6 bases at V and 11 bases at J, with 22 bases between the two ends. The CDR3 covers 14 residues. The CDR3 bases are TGTGCCAGCAGGCCTGGATCAATTGGTGTAGGGGCTTTCTTT. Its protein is CASRPGSIGVGAFF.

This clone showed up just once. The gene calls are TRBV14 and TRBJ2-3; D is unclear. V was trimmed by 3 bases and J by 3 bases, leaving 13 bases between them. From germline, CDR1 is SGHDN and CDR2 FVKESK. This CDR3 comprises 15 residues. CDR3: CASSQGRQFTDTQYF. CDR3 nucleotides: TGTGCCAGCAGCCAGGGTCGTCAATTTACAGATACGCAGTATTTT.

The DNA for the CDR3 is TGTGCCAGTAGTCCCCAAAAGAAATCGGGACTAGCGGGCTTACACACAGATACGCAGTATTTT. Protein sequence: CASSPQKKSGLAGLHTDTQYF. J is TRBJ2-3 and V is TRBV19; 12 positions match TRBD2. With 5 bases clipped from V and 2 bases from J, the junction kept 20 bases outside the gene matches. Germline lookup yields CDR1 LNHDA and CDR2 SQIVND (reference sequence). The CDR3 is 21 amino acids.

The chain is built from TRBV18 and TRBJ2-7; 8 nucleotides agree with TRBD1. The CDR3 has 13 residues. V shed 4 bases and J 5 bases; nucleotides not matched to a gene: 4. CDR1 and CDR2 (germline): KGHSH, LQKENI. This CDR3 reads CASSRETGDEQYF. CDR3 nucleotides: TGTGCCAGCTCACGTGAGACAGGGGACGAGCAGTACTTC.

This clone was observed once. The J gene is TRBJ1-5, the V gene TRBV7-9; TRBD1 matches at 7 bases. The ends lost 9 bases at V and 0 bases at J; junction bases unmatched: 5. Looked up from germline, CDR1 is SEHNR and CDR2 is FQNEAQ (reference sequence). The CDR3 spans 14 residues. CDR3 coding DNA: TGTGCCAGTGGGACAGAAAATAGCAATCAGCCCCAGCATTTT. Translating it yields CASGTENSNQPQHF. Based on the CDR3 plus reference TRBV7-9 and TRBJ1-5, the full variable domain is DTGVSQNPRHKITKRGQNVTFRCDPISEHNRLYWYRQTLGQGPEFLTYFQNEAQLEKSRLLSDRFSAERPKGSFSTLEIQRTEQGDSAMYLCASGTENSNQPQHFGDGTRLSIL.

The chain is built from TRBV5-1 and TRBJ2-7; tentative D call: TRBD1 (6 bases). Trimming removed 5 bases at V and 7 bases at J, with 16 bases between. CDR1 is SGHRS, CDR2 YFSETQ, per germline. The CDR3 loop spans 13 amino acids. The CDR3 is CASRLQGHGEQYF. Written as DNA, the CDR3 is TGCGCCAGCAGATTGCAGGGGCACGGGGAGCAGTACTTC.

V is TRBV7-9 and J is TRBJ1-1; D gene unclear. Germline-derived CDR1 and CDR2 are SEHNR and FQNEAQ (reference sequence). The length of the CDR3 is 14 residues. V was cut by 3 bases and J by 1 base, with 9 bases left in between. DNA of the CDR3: TGTGCCAGCAGCTTTTCCTCAGGGAACACTGAAGCTTTCTTT. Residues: CASSFSSGNTEAFF.

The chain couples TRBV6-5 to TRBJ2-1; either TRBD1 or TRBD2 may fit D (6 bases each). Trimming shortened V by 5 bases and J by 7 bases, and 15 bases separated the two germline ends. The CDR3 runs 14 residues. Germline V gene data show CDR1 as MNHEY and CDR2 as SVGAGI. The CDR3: CASSPLPGANEQFF. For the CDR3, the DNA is TGTGCCAGCAGTCCCCTGCCGGGGGCTAATGAGCAGTTCTTC.

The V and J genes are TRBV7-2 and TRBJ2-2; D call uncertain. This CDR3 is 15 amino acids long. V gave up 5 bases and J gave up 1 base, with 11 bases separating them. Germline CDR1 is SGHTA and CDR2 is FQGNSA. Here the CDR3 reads CASSARVLNTGELFF. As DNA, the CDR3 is TGTGCCAGCAGCGCACGGGTCTTGAACACCGGGGAGCTGTTTTTT.

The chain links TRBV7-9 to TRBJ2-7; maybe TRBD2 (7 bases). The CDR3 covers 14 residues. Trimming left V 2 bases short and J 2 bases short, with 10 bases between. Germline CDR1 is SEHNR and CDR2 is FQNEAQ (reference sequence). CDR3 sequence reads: CASSLRGGPYEQYF. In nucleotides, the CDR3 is TGTGCCAGCAGCTTAAGGGGGGGCCCCTACGAGCAGTACTTC.

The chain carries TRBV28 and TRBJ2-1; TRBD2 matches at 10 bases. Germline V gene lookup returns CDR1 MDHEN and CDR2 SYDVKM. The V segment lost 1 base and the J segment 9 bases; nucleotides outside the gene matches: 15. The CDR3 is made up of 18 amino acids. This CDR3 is CASSLYPLAGVRSVEQFF. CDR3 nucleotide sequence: TGTGCCAGCAGTTTATATCCCCTAGCGGGGGTGCGCAGCGTTGAGCAGTTCTTC.

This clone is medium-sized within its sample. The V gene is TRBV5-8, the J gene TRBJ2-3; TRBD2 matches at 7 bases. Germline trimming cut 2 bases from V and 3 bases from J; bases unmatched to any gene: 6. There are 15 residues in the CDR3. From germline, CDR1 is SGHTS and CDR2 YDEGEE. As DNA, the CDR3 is TGTGCCAGCAGCTTTTATGGGACTATAACAGATACGCAGTATTTT. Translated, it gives CASSFYGTITDTQYF.

The CDR3 DNA is TGTGCCAGCAGCCAAAGCAGTCCCTTTTGGCATCATCAGCCCCAGCATTTT. Its protein is CASSQSSPFWHHQPQHF. V usage is TRBV3-1 (or the pseudogene TRBV3-2) and J usage is TRBJ1-5, with unresolved D. V was clipped by 2 bases and J by 5 bases, with 19 bases between them. Germline loops: CDR1 LGHDT, CDR2 YNNKEL (reference sequence). The CDR3 runs 17 residues.

This CDR3 reads CASRGGLLDEQFF. The CDR3 DNA reads as TGTGCCAGCCGAGGGGGGTTACTCGATGAGCAGTTCTTC. V usage is TRBV14 and J usage is TRBJ2-1; D could derive from TRBD1 or TRBD2 (6 bases each). Germline assignment: CDR1 SGHDN and CDR2 FVKESK. The V end lost 8 bases, the J end lost 8 bases, and 16 bases lay between the germline ends. CDR3 length: 13 residues.

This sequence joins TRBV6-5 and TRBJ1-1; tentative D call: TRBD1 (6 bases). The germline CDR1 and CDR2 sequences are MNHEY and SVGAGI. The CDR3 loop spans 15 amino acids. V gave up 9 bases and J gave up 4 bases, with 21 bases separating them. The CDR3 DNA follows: TGTGCCAGTAGGATCTCCAGGGGCTGGGGCACTGAAGCTTTCTTT. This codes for CASRISRGWGTEAFF.

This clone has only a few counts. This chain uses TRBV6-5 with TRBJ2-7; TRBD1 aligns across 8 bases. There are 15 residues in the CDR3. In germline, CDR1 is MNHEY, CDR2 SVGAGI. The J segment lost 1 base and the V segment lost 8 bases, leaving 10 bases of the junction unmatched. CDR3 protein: CASRPGGSSSYEQYF. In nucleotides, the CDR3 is TGTGCCAGCCGCCCAGGGGGCTCTAGTTCCTACGAGCAGTACTTC.

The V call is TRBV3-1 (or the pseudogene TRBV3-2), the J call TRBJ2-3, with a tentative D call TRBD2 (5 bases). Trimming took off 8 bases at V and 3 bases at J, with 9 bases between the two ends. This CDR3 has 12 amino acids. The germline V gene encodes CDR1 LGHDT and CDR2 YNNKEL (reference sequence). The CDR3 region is CASGELTDTQYF. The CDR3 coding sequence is TGTGCCAGCGGGGAGTTAACAGATACGCAGTATTTT.

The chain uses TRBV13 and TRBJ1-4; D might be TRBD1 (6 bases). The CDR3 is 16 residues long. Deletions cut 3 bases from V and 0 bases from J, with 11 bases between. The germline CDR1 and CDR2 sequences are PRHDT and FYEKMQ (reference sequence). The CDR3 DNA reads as TGTGCCAGCAGCTTTTCAGGGGACGCAACTAATGAAAAACTGTTTTTT. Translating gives CASSFSGDATNEKLFF.

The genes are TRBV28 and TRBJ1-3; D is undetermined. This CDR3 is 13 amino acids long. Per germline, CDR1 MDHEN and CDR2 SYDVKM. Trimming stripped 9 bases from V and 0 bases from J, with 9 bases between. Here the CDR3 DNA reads TGTGCCAGTGCCTCCACCTCTGGAAACACCATATATTTT. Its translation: CASASTSGNTIYF.